Listed below are T cell receptor beta chains from one sample, sequenced in a study of OX40 agonist ivuxolimab in advanced cancers. Produced via immunoSEQ multiplex PCR; TCRdb's table is partial and in-frame only. This sample has about 64,000 clones, with around 84% found just once. The sample in question was CD4+ or CD8+ T cells sorted from blood, obtained in a trial of the OX40 agonist ivuxolimab. These receptor sequences come from an adult with an advanced solid tumor such as melanoma, head and neck, liver or kidney cancer. The CDR3 runs from the conserved cysteine through the conserved F or W. D genes are given only for firm matches. A row's size may be missing; if present it is once, few, many or a size class.

TGTGCCAGCAGCCCCAGGGGGGGCGGAGGGAGGCCCCAGCATTTT CASSPRGGGGRPQHF 15 TRBV6-1 TRBD1 TRBJ1-5 .
TGTGCCAGCCGAGGAATGGACTCTGGAAACACCATATATTTT CASRGMDSGNTIYF 14 TRBV6-4 . TRBJ1-3 .
TGTGCCAGCAGCTTAAGGCGGGTCGGCCACGAGCAGTACTTC CASSLRRVGHEQYF 14 TRBV7-8 . TRBJ2-7 .
TGCGCCAGCAGCCCCACTAGCGGGGGGAGCAATGAGCAGTTCTTC CASSPTSGGSNEQFF 15 TRBV5-1 TRBD2 TRBJ2-1 .
TGCGCCAGCAGCTTGCTGGGGGCTAGCACGAGCACAGATACGCAGTATTTT CASSLLGASTSTDTQYF 17 TRBV5-1 . TRBJ2-3 .
TGCGCCAGCAGCTTGGGAGGGGATGGAAACACCATATATTTT CASSLGGDGNTIYF 14 TRBV5-1 . TRBJ1-3 .
TGCGCCAGCAGTTCTCAGGGGTTTCCCCTGAATGAGCAGTTCTTC CASSSQGFPLNEQFF 15 TRBV5-1 . TRBJ2-1 .
TGTGCCAGCAGCTCTAGAGGGTTTTACGAGCAGTACTTC CASSSRGFYEQYF 13 TRBV7-8 . TRBJ2-7 .
TGTGCCAGCTATTCAGGGGAGGACTACGAGCAGTACTTC CASYSGEDYEQYF 13 TRBV28 . TRBJ2-7 .
TGTGCCAGCAGCAACCAGCCGGAGGAGACCCAGTACTTC CASSNQPEETQYF 13 TRBV7-6 . TRBJ2-5 .
TGTGCCAGCTCACGGGACACCACAGATACGCAGTATTTT CASSRDTTDTQYF 13 TRBV18 . TRBJ2-3 .
TGTGCCTGGAGTCTACCTCTTCCTTATAGCAATCAGCCCCAGCATTTT CAWSLPLPYSNQPQHF 16 TRBV30 . TRBJ1-5 .
TGTGCCAGCAGCTTAGAGGGCCCAGTAGCCACTGAAGCTTTCTTT CASSLEGPVATEAFF 15 TRBV7-8 . TRBJ1-1 .
TGTGCCTGGATGTATGGCGCCGGCGAGCAGTACTTC CAWMYGAGEQYF 12 TRBV30 . TRBJ2-7 .
TGTGCCAGCTCACCAAAGGGACGAGCCCCCTACGAGCAGTACTTC CASSPKGRAPYEQYF 15 TRBV18 . TRBJ2-7 .
TGTGCCAGTAGTACCCGCCCCAATTCACCCCTCCACTTT CASSTRPNSPLHF 13 TRBV19 . TRBJ1-6 .
TGTGCCAGCAGCTTCACGGGGGGGGCCGATGAGCAGTTCTTC CASSFTGGADEQFF 14 TRBV7-8 TRBD2 TRBJ2-1 .
TGTGCCAGCAGCGTCGGATGGTTCTCTGGAAACACCATATATTTT CASSVGWFSGNTIYF 15 TRBV9 . TRBJ1-3 .
TGTGCCAGCAGTACCCCGGGGGGGGCCCTCTCCTATGGCTACACCTTC CASSTPGGALSYGYTF 16 TRBV28 . TRBJ1-2 .
TGTGCCAGCAGCCCTGGACAGGGGCCCGGAAACACCATATATTTT CASSPGQGPGNTIYF 15 TRBV11-3 TRBD1 TRBJ1-3 few
TGTGCCAGCAGCTTAAGACCGTCCGACAGTCACAATGAGCAGTTCTTC CASSLRPSDSHNEQFF 16 TRBV7-3 . TRBJ2-1 .
TGTGCCAGCAGCTTAGATCGCCGACTAGTTTACGAGCAGTACTTC CASSLDRRLVYEQYF 15 TRBV11-2 . TRBJ2-7 few
TGTGCCAGTAGTTCCCAGGGGAACTACAATGAGCAGTTCTTC CASSSQGNYNEQFF 14 TRBV19 . TRBJ2-1 few
TGTGCCAGCAGTTTGGTTTCGGCTAGCCGGCGGGGCTACGAGCAGTACTTC CASSLVSASRRGYEQYF 17 TRBV27 . TRBJ2-7 many
TGTGCCAGTAGTATTACTCCAGGGTCGGGCGAGCAGTACTTC CASSITPGSGEQYF 14 TRBV19 . TRBJ2-7 .
TGCGCCAGCAGTGAGTCAGGGGACAGGCCTCTGAGGGGGGATGGCTACACCTTC CASSESGDRPLRGDGYTF 18 TRBV10-1 TRBD1 TRBJ1-2 .
TGTGCCAGCAGATTCACAGACTACGAGCAGTACTTC CASRFTDYEQYF 12 TRBV2 . TRBJ2-7 .
TGTGCCAGCATAGACAGGGGGGGCGGCACTGAAGCTTTCTTT CASIDRGGGTEAFF 14 TRBV25-1 TRBD1 TRBJ1-1 .
TGTGCCACCAGCAGAGGGCAGATGAACACTGAAGCTTTCTTT CATSRGQMNTEAFF 14 TRBV15 . TRBJ1-1 .
TGTGCCAGAAGCTTGCGGACCGGGGGGTACACCGGGGAGCTGTTTTTT CARSLRTGGYTGELFF 16 TRBV5-3 TRBD2 TRBJ2-2 .
TGTGCCAGCAGCCCACCCGATTCATATGAGCAGTTCTTC CASSPPDSYEQFF 13 TRBV4-2 . TRBJ2-1 .
TGTGCCAGCAGTGGGGGACTGCAAGAGACCCAGTACTTC CASSGGLQETQYF 13 TRBV6-1 . TRBJ2-5 once
TGCGCCAGCAGCCAAGCGGACAGGGGATTTAGCGGCTACACCTTC CASSQADRGFSGYTF 15 TRBV4-1 TRBD1 TRBJ1-2 .
TGTGCCAGCAGTTCCCGGACTAGTAGGTATGAGCAGTTCTTC CASSSRTSRYEQFF 14 TRBV27 TRBD2 TRBJ2-1 .
TGTGCCAGCTCACAACCGTCAGGGCTAGCGGGAGGTCGAGAGCAGTACTTC CASSQPSGLAGGREQYF 17 TRBV18 TRBD2 TRBJ2-5 .
TGTGCCTCTACTCTACAGTTGAACACTGAAGCTTTCTTT CASTLQLNTEAFF 13 TRBV5-4 . TRBJ1-1 .
TGTGCCAGCAGTTTTCTTAGTTCCGGGACAGGGCGGCAGACCCAGTACTTC CASSFLSSGTGRQTQYF 17 TRBV27 TRBD1 TRBJ2-5 .
TGTGCCAGCAGCGTACGTAGAATTAGTAACTATGGCTACACCTTC CASSVRRISNYGYTF 15 TRBV7-2 . TRBJ1-2 .
TGTGCCAGCAGTTTACCAGGGGGCGGCAATCAGCCCCAGCATTTT CASSLPGGGNQPQHF 15 TRBV28 TRBD1 TRBJ1-5 .
TGTGCCAGCAGCTCCAGTCGGGTCGAAGCGGGGGACACCTACGAGCAGTACTTC CASSSSRVEAGDTYEQYF 18 TRBV5-6 TRBD2 TRBJ2-7 .
TGCGCCAGCAGTGCAGCAGGGGTGAAAGATACGCAGTATTTT CASSAAGVKDTQYF 14 TRBV10-1 . TRBJ2-3 once
TGTGCCTGGAGTCGCGCGGGGGGGCACACCGGGGAGCTGTTTTTT CAWSRAGGHTGELFF 15 TRBV30 TRBD2 TRBJ2-2 .
TGTGCCAGCAGCTTAGAGGCAGGCCGTATAGTCAGCTCTGGGGCCAACGTCCTGACTTTC CASSLEAGRIVSSGANVLTF 20 TRBV11-2 . TRBJ2-6 .
TGTGCCAGCAGATTACAGGGAGGGACAGATACGCAGTATTTT CASRLQGGTDTQYF 14 TRBV2 . TRBJ2-3 .
TGTGCCAGCTCACCAAGCACAGGGGGCCTCCATGGCTACACCTTC CASSPSTGGLHGYTF 15 TRBV18 TRBD1 TRBJ1-2 .
TGCGCCAGCAGTGAAGCAGACCTTCGGGGAGATACGCAGTATTTT CASSEADLRGDTQYF 15 TRBV10-1 . TRBJ2-3 .
TGCGCCAGCACCTCTTCGGGGGTGCGGAACACTGAAGCTTTCTTT CASTSSGVRNTEAFF 15 TRBV5-1 . TRBJ1-1 once
TGTGCCAGCAGCTTGGTTCACTTTAAAAATGAGCAGTTCTTC CASSLVHFKNEQFF 14 TRBV5-8 . TRBJ2-1 .
TGTGCCAGCAGGATGGGGGGTGGAACTGAAGCTTTCTTT CASRMGGGTEAFF 13 TRBV7-3 . TRBJ1-1 once
TGTGCCAGCAGTTACGGACAGATCTCTGAAAAACTGTTTTTT CASSYGQISEKLFF 14 TRBV6-5 . TRBJ1-4 .
TGTGCCAGCAGCCCCAGCATCAGTAAATACGAGCAGTACTTC CASSPSISKYEQYF 14 TRBV11-2 . TRBJ2-7 .
TGTGCCAGCAGTTTAGGACAGGGCACAGATACGCAGTATTTT CASSLGQGTDTQYF 14 TRBV6-5 TRBD1 TRBJ2-3 .
TGCAGCGTTGAAGGGGACAGGGCCTACGAGCAGTACTTC CSVEGDRAYEQYF 13 TRBV29-1 TRBD1 TRBJ2-7 .
TGTGCCAGCAGTGCCCGCCGGGACCATGAGCAGTTCTTC CASSARRDHEQFF 13 TRBV6-1 . TRBJ2-1 .
TGTGCCAGCAGGAGGAGGGCTGAGGCAAAACTGTTTTTT CASRRRAEAKLFF 13 TRBV6-5 . TRBJ1-4 .
TGTGCCAGCAGGTGGGGGAAGAACACTGAAGCTTTCTTT CASRWGKNTEAFF 13 TRBV25-1 . TRBJ1-1 .
TGTGCCAGCAGCTTAGCTAGCGGGAGTACCGCCGAGCAGTACTTC CASSLASGSTAEQYF 15 TRBV7-9 TRBD2 TRBJ2-7 .
TGCGCCAGCAGCTTGGTCACTGCCTCTGGAAACACCATATATTTT CASSLVTASGNTIYF 15 TRBV5-1 . TRBJ1-3 .
TGTGCCAGCAGTCCCCAGTCTGAAGCTTTCTTT CASSPQSEAFF 11 TRBV6-6 . TRBJ1-1 .